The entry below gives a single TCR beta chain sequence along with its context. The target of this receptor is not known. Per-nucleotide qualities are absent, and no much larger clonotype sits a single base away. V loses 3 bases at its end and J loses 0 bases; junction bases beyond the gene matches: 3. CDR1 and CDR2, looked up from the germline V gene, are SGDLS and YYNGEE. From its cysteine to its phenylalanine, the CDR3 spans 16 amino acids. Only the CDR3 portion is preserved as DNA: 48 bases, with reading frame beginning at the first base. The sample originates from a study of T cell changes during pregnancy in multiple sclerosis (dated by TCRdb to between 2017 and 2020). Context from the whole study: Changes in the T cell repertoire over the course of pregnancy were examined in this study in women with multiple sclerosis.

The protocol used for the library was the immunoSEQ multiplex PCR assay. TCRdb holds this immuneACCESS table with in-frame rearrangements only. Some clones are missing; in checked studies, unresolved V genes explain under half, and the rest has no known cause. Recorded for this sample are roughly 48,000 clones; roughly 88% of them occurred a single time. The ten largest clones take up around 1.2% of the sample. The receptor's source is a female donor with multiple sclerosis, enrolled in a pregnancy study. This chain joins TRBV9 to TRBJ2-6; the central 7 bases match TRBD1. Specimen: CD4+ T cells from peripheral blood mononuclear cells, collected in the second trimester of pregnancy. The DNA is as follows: TGTGCCAGCAGCGCCGGGACAGCCTCTGGGGCCAACGTCCTGACTTTC. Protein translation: CASSAGTASGANVLTF.